One and the same sample provided the 30 T cell receptor beta chains below, sequenced in a study of blood T cell repertoires in COVID-19. Data came from immunoSEQ multiplex PCR; TCRdb stores just in-frame clones and leaves some out. The profile shows 400,000 to 550,000 clones, approximately 90% of them singletons. The sample consisted of PBMCs or T cells enriched from blood (not recorded which). Every receptor here comes from a woman between 18 and 29 years old with acute COVID-19.

CDR3 bases: TGTGCCAGCAGCCCACAATTTGGAGGGGCCTATGGCTACACCTTC. Translation gives CASSPQFGGAYGYTF. The chain employs TRBV5-4 and TRBJ1-2, with a tentative D call TRBD1 (5 bases). The CDR3 contains 15 residues. Per the germline V gene, CDR1 is SGHNT and CDR2 is YYREEE (reference sequence). The germline V and J ends were trimmed by 4 bases and 4 bases, with 17 bases remaining between them.

This chain connects TRBV7-2 to TRBJ1-4; 8 nucleotides align to TRBD1. The CDR3 spans 16 residues. V shed 2 bases, J shed 12 bases, and the junction held 14 bases outside the gene matches. Germline CDR1 SGHTA, CDR2 FQGNSA. The CDR3 loop is CASSLIGQGVVAELFF. DNA for the CDR3: TGTGCCAGCAGCTTAATCGGACAGGGCGTCGTGGCGGAACTGTTTTTT.

The rearrangement links TRBV18 to TRBJ1-1; D gene unclear. Germline CDR1 is KGHSH and CDR2 is LQKENI. V dropped 8 bases and J dropped 1 base, with 11 bases sitting between them. The CDR3 totals 13 residues. Here the CDR3 reads CASTTGKNTEAFF. CDR3 sequence (DNA): TGTGCCAGCACGACCGGGAAGAACACTGAAGCTTTCTTT.

CDR3 sequence (DNA): TGTGCCAGCCCGTACGAGCAGTACTTC. Translating it yields CASPYEQYF. The J gene is TRBJ2-7, the V gene TRBV3-1 (or the pseudogene TRBV3-2); D remains unclear. Germline values: CDR1 LGHDT, CDR2 YNNKEL (reference sequence). Trimming shortened V by 8 bases and J by 4 bases, and 3 bases separated the two germline ends. The CDR3 consists of 9 residues.

This rearrangement joins TRBV9 to TRBJ2-6; possible D gene TRBD2, 5 bases. CDR1 and CDR2 from the germline V gene are SGDLS and YYNGEE. Trimming removed 4 bases at V and 0 bases at J, with 8 bases between. This CDR3 has 15 residues. The CDR3 DNA follows: TGTGCCAGCAGCCGGGATCCCTCTGGGGCCAACGTCCTGACTTTC. Protein: CASSRDPSGANVLTF.

The V gene is TRBV3-1 (or the pseudogene TRBV3-2), the J gene TRBJ1-1; possible D gene TRBD1, 5 bases. The V and J ends lost 3 bases and 6 bases respectively, with 11 bases between them. The CDR3 covers 13 residues. CDR1 and CDR2 from the germline V gene are LGHDT and YNNKEL (reference sequence). CDR3 region: CASSHSGGAEAFF. In DNA, the CDR3 is TGTGCCAGCAGCCATTCGGGGGGAGCTGAAGCTTTCTTT.

This rearrangement joins TRBV10-3 to TRBJ1-3; 8 bases map to TRBD1. This CDR3 is 17 amino acids long. Germline values: CDR1 ENHRY, CDR2 SYGVKD. The trim removed 6 bases at V and 4 bases at J, leaving 14 bases unmatched. Written as DNA, the CDR3 is TGTGCCATCAGCGAACAGCACGACAGGGGACAAGGAAACACCATATATTTT. Protein product: CAISEQHDRGQGNTIYF.

V is TRBV2 and J is TRBJ2-1, with TRBD2 matching 8 bases. CDR1 and CDR2 from the germline V gene are SNHLY and FYNNEI. The CDR3 is 16 residues long. The V segment lost 1 base and the J segment 9 bases; nucleotides outside the gene matches: 11. The CDR3 reads CASSEDWTSSEGEQFF. CDR3 DNA sequence: TGTGCCAGCAGTGAAGATTGGACTAGCTCCGAAGGTGAGCAGTTCTTC.

The chain recombines TRBV11-2 with TRBJ1-6; possibly TRBD1 for D (5 bases). CDR1 and CDR2 (germline): SGHAT, FQNNGV. The CDR3 extends over 14 amino acids. V gave up 5 bases and J gave up 7 bases, with 12 bases separating them. CDR3 sequence reads: CASSPSGGNSPLHF. CDR3 in DNA: TGTGCCAGCAGCCCCTCGGGGGGAAATTCACCCCTCCACTTT.

The chain has TRBV20-1 and TRBJ2-1; 8 nucleotides agree with TRBD2. With V trimmed by 3 bases and J by 7 bases, 8 bases remained unmatched. Germline V gene lookup returns CDR1 DFQATT and CDR2 SNEGSKA (reference sequence). This CDR3 has 14 amino acids. CDR3 protein: CSASLSGSANEQFF. The CDR3, as DNA: TGCAGTGCTAGTTTGAGCGGGAGCGCGAATGAGCAGTTCTTC.

V is TRBV2 and J is TRBJ1-5, with D possibly matching TRBD1 (5 bases). V shed 4 bases and J shed 5 bases, with 12 bases lying between them. Per germline, CDR1 SNHLY and CDR2 FYNNEI. The CDR3 extends over 14 amino acids. CDR3 protein: CASSVGQGDQPQHF. The DNA for the CDR3 is TGTGCCAGCAGTGTGGGGCAGGGCGATCAGCCCCAGCATTTT. Looking up the rest from reference TRBV2 and TRBJ1-5 gives the full variable domain: EPEVTQTPSHQVTQMGQEVILRCVPISNHLYFYWYRQILGQKVEFLVSFYNNEISEKSEIFDDQFSVERPDGSNFTLKIRSTKLEDSAMYFCASSVGQGDQPQHFGDGTRLSIL.

The chain joins TRBV19 to TRBJ2-5; 7 nucleotides align to TRBD2. The J segment lost 5 bases and the V segment lost 4 bases, leaving 7 bases of the junction unmatched. This CDR3 is 14 amino acids long. The V gene's germline CDR1 is LNHDA and CDR2 SQIVND (reference sequence). The CDR3 spells CASSSGSYSETQYF. In DNA form, the CDR3 reads TGTGCCAGTAGTAGCGGGAGTTATTCGGAGACCCAGTACTTC.

V is TRBV29-1 and J is TRBJ2-6, with a weak D call TRBD2 (5 bases). The CDR3 spans 19 residues. V was shortened by 2 bases and J by 0 bases, with 20 bases between the two germline ends. Per the germline V gene, CDR1 is SQVTM and CDR2 is ANQGSEA. CDR3 bases: TGCAGCGTTGAAACAAGGTCCGGGGAAGCTCTCTCTGGGGCCAACGTCCTGACTTTC. Translated: CSVETRSGEALSGANVLTF.

The chain carries TRBV27 and TRBJ2-7; tentatively, D is TRBD1 (6 bases). In germline, CDR1 is MNHEY, CDR2 SMNVEV (reference sequence). Trimming took off 7 bases at V and 4 bases at J, with 17 bases between the two ends. The CDR3 runs 14 residues. CDR3 sequence reads: CASTPGRGSYEQYF. CDR3 in DNA: TGTGCCAGCACCCCGGGAAGGGGGTCGTACGAGCAGTACTTC.

V and J are TRBV19 and TRBJ1-5; D may be TRBD1 (5 bases). The V and J ends lost 1 base and 2 bases respectively, with 6 bases between them. Germline loops: CDR1 LNHDA, CDR2 SQIVND (reference sequence). The CDR3 covers 14 residues. The DNA for the CDR3 is TGTGCCAGTAGTATAGTAGGGGGCAATCAGCCCCAGCATTTT. Translating it yields CASSIVGGNQPQHF.

CDR3 sequence: CASSFQGRNQNSPLHF. DNA of the CDR3: TGCGCCAGCAGTTTCCAGGGGAGAAATCAAAATTCACCCCTCCACTTT. V is TRBV10-2 and J is TRBJ1-6; D is possibly TRBD1 (6 bases). The CDR3 length is 16 residues. The V end lost 5 bases, the J end lost 7 bases, and 18 bases lay between the germline ends. Germline values: CDR1 WSHSY, CDR2 SAAADI.

The CDR3 DNA follows: TGTGCCAGCAGCCAACACTACGAGCAGTACTTC. This encodes CASSQHYEQYF. The chain links TRBV4-2 to TRBJ2-7; D is unresolved. V gave up 2 bases and J gave up 3 bases, with 2 bases separating them. Germline V gives CDR1 LGHNA, CDR2 YNFKEQ. The CDR3 contains 11 residues.

The chain is built from TRBV19 and TRBJ1-5; 9 bases agree with TRBD1. The junction had 8 bases not matched to a gene; V was cut back by 6 bases and J by 8 bases. Germline-derived CDR1 and CDR2 are LNHDA and SQIVND (reference sequence). The CDR3 loop spans 14 amino acids. The chain's CDR3 is CASRNGQGLEPQHF. The CDR3 nucleotides read TGTGCCAGTAGAAATGGACAGGGGTTGGAGCCCCAGCATTTT.

The chain links TRBV28 to TRBJ1-1, with D perhaps matching TRBD1 (5 bases). This CDR3 region has 16 residues. V was shortened by 2 bases and J by 8 bases, with 21 bases between the two germline ends. Germline-derived CDR1 and CDR2 are MDHEN and SYDVKM. CDR3 nucleotide sequence: TGTGCCAGCAGTTTACCAAACTATGGGGCATCAAAAGAAGCTTTCTTT. This codes for CASSLPNYGASKEAFF.

The rearrangement joins TRBV12-3 or TRBV12-4 to TRBJ2-7; D is possibly TRBD2 (6 bases). V lost 5 bases to trimming and J lost 9 bases, with 17 bases between them. This CDR3 region has 13 residues. The CDR3 loop is CASSKGTPAGQYF. As DNA, the CDR3 is TGTGCCAGCAGTAAGGGGACTCCGGCCGGGCAGTACTTC.

This chain uses TRBV5-1 with TRBJ1-2, with D tentatively TRBD1 (5 bases). The CDR3 runs to 13 residues. V was pared by 5 bases and J by 3 bases, with 11 bases between. From germline, CDR1 is SGHRS and CDR2 YFSETQ. CDR3 coding DNA: TGCGCCAGCAGTGGCAGGGAGGACTATGGCTACACCTTC. Translating gives CASSGREDYGYTF.

This chain joins TRBV2 and TRBJ1-1; D gene unclear. The CDR3 extends over 13 amino acids. Trimming left V 6 bases short and J 1 base short, with 9 bases between. The V gene's germline CDR1 is SNHLY and CDR2 FYNNEI. The CDR3 protein is CASRGTANTEAFF. CDR3 nucleotide sequence: TGTGCCAGCAGGGGCACTGCGAACACTGAAGCTTTCTTT.

This chain uses TRBV3-1 (or the pseudogene TRBV3-2) with TRBJ2-1; TRBD2 matches at 12 bases. Trimming removed 4 bases from V and 0 bases from J; junction bases left unmatched: 10. Germline V CDR1 and CDR2: LGHDT, YNNKEL (reference sequence). The CDR3 has 19 amino acids. The CDR3 region is CASSPTSGGPRSSYNEQFF. Here the CDR3 DNA reads TGTGCCAGCAGCCCGACTAGCGGGGGACCCAGGAGCTCCTACAATGAGCAGTTCTTC.

The rearrangement joins TRBV5-4 to TRBJ2-3, with TRBD1 matching over 8 bases. Germline loops: CDR1 SGHNT, CDR2 YYREEE (reference sequence). Trimming cost V 10 bases and J 2 bases; bases outside gene matches: 6. There are 13 residues in the CDR3. The CDR3 is CALRDRPTDTQYF. The CDR3 DNA reads TGTGCCCTCCGGGACAGGCCCACAGATACGCAGTATTTT.

This clone was picked up many times. The chain has TRBV10-1 and TRBJ2-4, with TRBD2 as a possible D gene (6 bases). This CDR3 has 14 residues. From germline, CDR1 is WNHNN and CDR2 SYGVQD (reference sequence). The V end was cut by 5 bases, the J end by 0 bases, with 8 bases between. CDR3 amino acids: CASSPGVAKNIQYF. The CDR3 nucleotides read TGCGCCAGCAGTCCGGGGGTAGCCAAAAACATTCAGTACTTC.

CDR3 residues: CASSLGLAGGPSYEQYF. In nucleotides, the CDR3 is TGTGCCAGCAGCCTGGGACTAGCGGGAGGTCCGTCCTACGAGCAGTACTTC. This chain uses TRBV7-8 with TRBJ2-7; the match to TRBD2 covers 15 bases. The CDR3 has 17 amino acids. The germline V gene has CDR1 SGHVS and CDR2 FQNEAQ. V trimming: 5 bases; J trimming: 1 base; junction bases outside the gene matches: 6.

The chain combines TRBV15 with TRBJ1-5, with unresolved D. Trimming stripped 4 bases from V and 5 bases from J, with 9 bases between. Germline CDR1 reads LNHNV; CDR2 reads YYDKDF (reference sequence). The CDR3 spans 13 residues. For the CDR3, the DNA is TGTGCCACCAGCATCCAGTCACATCAGCCCCAGCATTTT. This codes for CATSIQSHQPQHF.

The chain joins TRBV25-1 to TRBJ2-3; TRBD1 matches 9 bases. CDR3 length equals 16 residues. The germline V gene has CDR1 MGHDK and CDR2 SYGVNS. J gave up 4 bases and V 1 base, and 6 bases lay outside the gene matches. CDR3 protein: CASSEWGTGTADTQYF. CDR3 in DNA: TGTGCCAGCAGTGAATGGGGGACAGGGACGGCAGATACGCAGTATTTT.

This clone was seen only once. V gene TRBV3-1 (or the pseudogene TRBV3-2) combines with J gene TRBJ2-3, with a weak D call TRBD1 (6 bases). The CDR3 is made up of 15 amino acids. The V gene's germline CDR1 is LGHDT and CDR2 YNNKEL (reference sequence). V gave up 3 bases and J gave up 1 base, with 11 bases separating them. CDR3 sequence: CASSQGWTGTDTQYF. The CDR3 DNA is TGTGCCAGCAGCCAGGGCTGGACAGGCACAGATACGCAGTATTTT.

The rearrangement links TRBV7-3 to TRBJ1-6; perhaps TRBD1 as D (5 bases). V was shortened by 5 bases and J by 7 bases, with 18 bases between the two germline ends. Germline CDR1 is SGHTA and CDR2 is FQGTGA. CDR3 size: 16 residues. The CDR3 loop is CASSIHGGSRNSPLHF. The CDR3 DNA is TGTGCCAGCAGCATCCATGGGGGGTCCCGGAATTCACCCCTCCACTTT.